Below are 4 T cell receptor beta chains sequenced from a single sample in a study of blood T cell repertoires in COVID-19. Profiling relied on immunoSEQ multiplex PCR, and the TCRdb table lists in-frame clones only, not all of them. The sample includes 200,000 to 250,000 clones, over 75% of them seen just once. Sequencing was done on a sample of PBMCs or T cells enriched from blood (not recorded which). Receptors were obtained from an older woman who had recovered from COVID-19.

The chain couples TRBV11-3 to TRBJ2-1, with a possible D match to TRBD2 (5 bases). V was pared by 5 bases and J by 0 bases, with 11 bases between. The length of the CDR3 is 15 residues. Germline CDR1 is SGHNT and CDR2 is YENEEA. DNA for the CDR3: TGTGCCAGCAGCCAAACTAGAGGCTCCTACAATGAGCAGTTCTTC. It encodes CASSQTRGSYNEQFF. Complete variable domain (other parts from reference TRBV11-3 and TRBJ2-1): EAGVVQSPRYKIIEKKQPVAFWCNPISGHNTLYWYLQNLGQGPELLIRYENEEAVDDSQLPKDRFSAERLKGVDSTLKIQPAELGDSAVYLCASSQTRGSYNEQFFGPGTRLTVL.

The chain uses TRBV19 and TRBJ2-3; 9 positions match TRBD2. The CDR3 is 19 amino acids. The V and J ends lost 5 bases and 4 bases, in that order; junction bases with no gene match: 19. In germline, CDR1 is LNHDA, CDR2 SQIVND (reference sequence). The CDR3, as DNA: TGTGCCAGTAGTCCCCATTTAGCGGGAGTTCGCGGGGTCCCAGATACGCAGTATTTT. Amino acid sequence: CASSPHLAGVRGVPDTQYF.

This clone has more than one count but fewer than ten. The chain combines TRBV2 with TRBJ2-7; 9 bases fit TRBD1. Germline V gene sequence: CDR1 SNHLY, CDR2 FYNNEI. The CDR3 has 14 amino acids. The V segment lost 7 bases and the J segment 2 bases; nucleotides outside the gene matches: 6. CDR3 protein: CASNSGQGPYEQYF. Written as DNA, the CDR3 is TGTGCCAGCAATTCGGGACAGGGTCCCTACGAGCAGTACTTC.

A note on this clone: The identical CDR3 is also encoded by other nucleotide sequences in the sample. This chain links TRBV24-1 with TRBJ2-1; 9 positions agree with TRBD2. The CDR3 has 14 amino acids. The V gene end was trimmed by 4 bases and the J gene end by 5 bases; junction bases not matched to a gene: 2. The germline V gene has CDR1 KGHDR and CDR2 SFDVKD. The CDR3 nucleotides are TGTGCCACCAGTGAAGCGGGGGGAAACAATGAGCAGTTCTTC. It specifies CATSEAGGNNEQFF.